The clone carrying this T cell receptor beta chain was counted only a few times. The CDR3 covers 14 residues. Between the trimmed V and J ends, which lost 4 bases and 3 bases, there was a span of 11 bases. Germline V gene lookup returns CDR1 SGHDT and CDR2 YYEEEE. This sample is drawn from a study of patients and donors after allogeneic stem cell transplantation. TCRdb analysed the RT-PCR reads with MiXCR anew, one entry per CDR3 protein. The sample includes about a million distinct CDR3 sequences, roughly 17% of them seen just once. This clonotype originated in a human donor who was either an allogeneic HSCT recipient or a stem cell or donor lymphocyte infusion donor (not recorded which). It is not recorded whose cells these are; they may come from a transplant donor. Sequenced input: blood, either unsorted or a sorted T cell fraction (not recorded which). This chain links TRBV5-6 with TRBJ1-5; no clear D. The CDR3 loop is CASSEGHHNQPQHF. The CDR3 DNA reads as TGTGCCAGCAGCGAAGGGCATCACAATCAGCCCCAGCATTTT.